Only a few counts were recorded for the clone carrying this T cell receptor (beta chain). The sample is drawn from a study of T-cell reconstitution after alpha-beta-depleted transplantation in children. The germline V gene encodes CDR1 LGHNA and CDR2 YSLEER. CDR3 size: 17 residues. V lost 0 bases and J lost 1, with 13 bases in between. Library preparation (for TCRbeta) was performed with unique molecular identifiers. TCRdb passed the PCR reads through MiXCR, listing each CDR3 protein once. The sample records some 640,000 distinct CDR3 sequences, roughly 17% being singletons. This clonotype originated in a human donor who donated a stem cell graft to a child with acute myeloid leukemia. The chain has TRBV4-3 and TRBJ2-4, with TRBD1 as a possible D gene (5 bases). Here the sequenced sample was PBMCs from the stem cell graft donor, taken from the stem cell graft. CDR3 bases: TGCGCCAGCAGCCAAGAAGGGGCATCCCCGGCCAAAAACATTCAGTACTTC. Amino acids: CASSQEGASPAKNIQYF.